The T cell receptor (beta chain) described here comes from a study of blood T cell repertoires in COVID-19. Study summary: Samples came from the United States, Italy and Spain, spanning acute and convalescent COVID-19. T cells, B-cell-depleted T cells, or PBMCs supplied cDNA or gDNA.

Original processing methods: By means of reference gene primer amplification, nucleated cell counts were estimated. Sequencing used immunoSEQ multiplex PCR; TCRdb keeps in-frame clones, though not all of them. That table gives V, J and clone size, and the DNA gave D and trimming. This sample has some 130,000 clones, with approximately 80% found just once. The junction had 3 bases not matched to a gene; V was cut back by 7 bases and J by 5 bases. The length of the CDR3 is 13 residues. Germline V gives CDR1 MNHEY, CDR2 SVGAGI. The clonotype originates from a human donor in a cohort sampled during active COVID-19. Sequenced sample: peripheral blood. The rearrangement uses TRBV6-5 and TRBJ2-3; 10 nucleotides line up with TRBD1. CDR3 DNA: TGTGCCAGCAAGGGGACAGGGGTAGATACGCAGTATTTT. Translated: CASKGTGVDTQYF.